Only a few counts were recorded for the clone carrying this T cell receptor (beta chain). No antigen is known for it. The record originates from a study of vaccination and CD4 T cells after COVID-19. Overall study context: Ranging from 14 to 241, the interval between dose two and post-vaccine sampling had a median of 72 days. Study results and limitations: The authors identified 304 of 307 vaccine-specific clones in convalescent patients as spike mono-reactive. The analysis of convalescent patients involved relatively few individuals and lacked early post-infection timepoints.

An Oncomine TCR Beta short-read assay was used to sequence the DNA from cultured CD4+ T cells. One entry per CDR3 protein results from TCRdb running MiXCR on the PCR reads. The table includes around 26,000 distinct CDR3 sequences, 50% to 75% detected once. Noted treatment: roughly 11-day PBMC culture with coronavirus spike peptide pools or control peptides (ViraFEST assay). Germline CDR1 is MNHEY and CDR2 is SMNVEV (reference sequence). J gave up 6 bases and V 4 bases, and 2 bases lay outside the gene matches. The CDR3 extends over 12 amino acids. The origin of this receptor is a human donor who had recovered from COVID-19. Sequencing used CD4+ T cells from blood, cultured in vitro. The chain recombines TRBV27 with TRBJ2-7; 8 nucleotides align to TRBD2. The CDR3 DNA sequence: TGTGCCAGCAGTTATCTAGCGGGCGAGCAGTACTTC. It is translated as CASSYLAGEQYF.